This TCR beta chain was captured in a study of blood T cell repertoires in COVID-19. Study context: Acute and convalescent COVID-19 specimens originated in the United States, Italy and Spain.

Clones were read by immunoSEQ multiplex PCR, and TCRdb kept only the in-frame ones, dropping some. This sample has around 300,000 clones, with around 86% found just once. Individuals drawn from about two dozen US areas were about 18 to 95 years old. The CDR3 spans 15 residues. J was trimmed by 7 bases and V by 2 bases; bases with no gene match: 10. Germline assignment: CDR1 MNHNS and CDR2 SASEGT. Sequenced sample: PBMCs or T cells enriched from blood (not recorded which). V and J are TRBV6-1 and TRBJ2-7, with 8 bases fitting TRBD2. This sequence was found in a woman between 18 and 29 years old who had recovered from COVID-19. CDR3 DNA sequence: TGTGCCAGCAGTGAAACTACTAGCGGAGTCTGGGAGCAGTACTTC. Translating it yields CASSETTSGVWEQYF.